These T cell receptor beta chains were read from a single sample in a study of T cells in narcolepsy. TCRdb keeps only in-frame clones here, not all; method: immunoSEQ multiplex PCR. The repertoire consists of some 17,000 clones, with approximately 72% occurring once and the leading ten covering 11% to 15%. Sequencing used CD45RA- memory CD8+ T cells from PBMCs. Every receptor here comes from a human donor with narcolepsy. CDR3s include the opening cysteine and the closing phenylalanine or tryptophan. Each record gives: J gene, D gene, clone size, V gene, CDR3 protein, CDR3 DNA. D genes are given only for firm matches. Size values are once, few and many counts, or a class for expanded clones, and some rows have none.

TRBJ2-3	TRBD2	-	TRBV7-3	CASSLAGGAPDTQYF	TGTGCCAGCAGCTTAGCCGGGGGGGCCCCAGATACGCAGTATTTT
TRBJ2-5	TRBD2	-	TRBV10-2	CASSDFSGGRETQYF	TGCGCCAGCAGTGATTTTAGCGGGGGGAGAGAGACCCAGTACTTC
TRBJ1-1	-	-	TRBV19	CASSMRYAGRTEAFF	TGTGCCAGTAGTATGCGTTACGCCGGGAGAACTGAAGCTTTCTTT
TRBJ2-5	-	-	TRBV4-1	CASSQVNLGYQETQYF	TGCGCCAGCAGCCAAGTGAATCTGGGGTACCAAGAGACCCAGTACTTC
TRBJ2-5	-	-	TRBV4-2	CASSLATGQETQYF	TGTGCCAGCAGCCTGGCGACAGGTCAAGAGACCCAGTACTTC
TRBJ2-1	TRBD2	once	TRBV7-9	CASSPSTSGGAGEQFF	TGTGCCAGCAGCCCCTCGACTAGCGGGGGGGCGGGTGAGCAGTTCTTC
TRBJ2-1	TRBD2	-	TRBV7-2	CASSLAGGRYNEQFF	TGTGCCAGCAGCTTAGCGGGCGGGAGGTACAATGAGCAGTTCTTC
TRBJ1-2	TRBD1	-	TRBV27	CASSSRTGVYYGYTF	TGTGCCAGCAGCTCAAGGACAGGGGTTTACTATGGCTACACCTTC
TRBJ1-2	-	few	TRBV6-4	CAIIRGLSVLCGYTF	TGTGCCATCATTCGGGGCCTCTCCGTTCTCTGTGGCTACACCTTC
TRBJ2-1	-	few	TRBV7-9	CASSLARNEQFF	TGTGCCAGCAGCTTAGCTCGCAATGAGCAGTTCTTC
TRBJ2-6	-	-	TRBV19	CASSRRDGANVLTF	TGTGCCAGTAGTAGAAGGGATGGGGCCAACGTCCTGACTTTC
TRBJ1-5	-	-	TRBV28	CASSPLEGNQPQHF	TGTGCCAGCAGTCCACTGGAGGGTAATCAGCCCCAGCATTTT
TRBJ2-3	TRBD2	-	TRBV13	CASSSHAGEIFTDTQYF	TGTGCCAGCAGCTCTCATGCGGGAGAGATCTTCACAGATACGCAGTATTTT
TRBJ2-7	TRBD2	few	TRBV6-1	CASSEGLPSSYEQYF	TGTGCCAGCAGTGAGGGACTACCGAGCTCCTACGAGCAGTACTTC
TRBJ1-2	-	-	TRBV5-8	CASSIPSVGHDYGYTF	TGTGCCAGCAGCATCCCGTCCGTGGGACACGACTATGGCTACACCTTC
TRBJ2-7	-	-	TRBV9	CARLNDRTYEQYF	TGTGCCAGGTTAAATGACAGGACCTACGAGCAGTACTTC
TRBJ2-7	-	once	TRBV5-1	CASRLSGYTSTEQYF	TGCGCCAGCAGATTAAGCGGGTATACCTCTACGGAGCAGTACTTC
TRBJ1-5	-	-	TRBV30	CAWSVDGNQSQHF	TGTGCCTGGAGTGTAGATGGGAATCAGTCCCAGCATTTT
TRBJ2-7	TRBD1	-	TRBV19	CASSVDRGSSYEQYF	TGTGCCAGTAGCGTCGACAGGGGAAGCTCCTACGAGCAGTACTTC
TRBJ1-5	TRBD1	-	TRBV15	CATSRDTDRTQPQHF	TGTGCCACCAGCAGAGATACGGACAGGACTCAGCCCCAGCATTTT
TRBJ2-5	TRBD1	-	TRBV14	CASSPRGTGAGKKTQYF	TGTGCCAGCAGCCCAAGGGGGACAGGGGCAGGCAAGAAGACCCAGTACTTC
TRBJ2-5	-	-	TRBV27	CASSLFEGETQYF	TGTGCCAGCAGTTTATTCGAGGGGGAGACCCAGTACTTC
TRBJ2-7	-	-	TRBV11-2	CASSLGDGTYEQYF	TGTGCCAGCAGCTTAGGGGACGGAACCTACGAGCAGTACTTC
TRBJ2-1	TRBD1	once	TRBV5-5	CASSRGQGSSYNEQFF	TGTGCCAGCAGCCGTGGACAGGGGAGCTCCTACAATGAGCAGTTCTTC
TRBJ2-5	-	-	TRBV5-5	CASSWGSGVEETQYF	TGTGCCAGCAGCTGGGGAAGTGGGGTGGAGGAGACCCAGTACTTC
TRBJ2-5	-	-	TRBV6-5	CASSYGRMTETQYF	TGTGCCAGCAGTTACGGTCGGATGACCGAGACCCAGTACTTC
TRBJ1-1	-	-	TRBV9	CASSRHDVTEAFF	TGTGCCAGCAGCCGCCATGACGTGACTGAAGCTTTCTTT
TRBJ1-2	-	-	TRBV9	CASSVGVGERLHGYTF	TGTGCCAGCAGCGTTGGGGTTGGGGAACGCCTACATGGCTACACCTTC
TRBJ1-2	-	-	TRBV7-8	CASTRGRGYTF	TGTGCCAGCACCCGGGGTAGGGGCTACACCTTC
TRBJ1-2	-	-	TRBV5-8	CASSLLSGLPYGYTF	TGTGCCAGCAGCTTGTTATCAGGGCTCCCATATGGCTACACCTTC
TRBJ1-2	-	once	TRBV28	CASRLGDYGYTF	TGTGCCAGCAGGCTGGGAGACTATGGCTACACCTTC
TRBJ1-1	-	-	TRBV5-1	CASRSDSMNTEAFF	TGCGCCAGCAGGTCAGACAGCATGAACACTGAAGCTTTCTTT
TRBJ2-3	TRBD2	-	TRBV6-6	CASTTSGRLTDTQYF	TGTGCCAGCACCACTAGCGGGAGACTCACAGATACGCAGTATTTT
TRBJ1-5	TRBD1	-	TRBV28	CASGRQGASNQPQHF	TGTGCCAGCGGGAGACAGGGGGCGAGCAATCAGCCCCAGCATTTT
TRBJ2-1	TRBD2	-	TRBV2	CASSAFGTSKYNEQFF	TGTGCCAGCAGCGCCTTCGGGACTAGCAAATACAATGAGCAGTTCTTC
TRBJ2-1	TRBD2	once	TRBV13	CASSLGSGRADDEQFF	TGTGCCAGCAGCTTAGGTAGCGGGAGGGCCGACGATGAGCAGTTCTTC
TRBJ2-3	-	-	TRBV7-9	CASNPGLSKTDTQYF	TGTGCCAGCAACCCGGGACTTTCCAAGACAGATACGCAGTATTTT
TRBJ2-5	-	-	TRBV18	CASSSTEGGEAGETQYF	TGTGCCAGCTCGTCCACAGAAGGCGGGGAGGCTGGCGAGACCCAGTACTTC
TRBJ2-3	-	-	TRBV29-1	CSVGGTWDTQYF	TGCAGCGTGGGCGGGACGTGGGATACGCAGTATTTT
TRBJ1-1	-	-	TRBV11-3	CASSPGREGDTEAFF	TGTGCCAGCAGCCCCGGGCGGGAGGGCGACACTGAAGCTTTCTTT
TRBJ1-5	-	-	TRBV19	CASSIHGRQRRPNQPQHF	TGTGCCAGTAGTATACATGGCAGGCAGCGACGGCCGAATCAGCCCCAGCATTTT
TRBJ1-2	TRBD1	few	TRBV27	CASSWTGSYNYGYTF	TGTGCCAGCAGTTGGACAGGGAGCTATAACTATGGCTACACCTTC
TRBJ2-6	-	-	TRBV11-2	CASSLEGSDYSGANVLTF	TGTGCCAGCAGCTTAGAGGGCAGCGACTACTCTGGGGCCAACGTCCTGACTTTC
TRBJ2-7	-	-	TRBV11-2	CASSLDLGGGLEEQYF	TGTGCCAGCAGCTTAGATCTCGGCGGCGGGTTGGAAGAGCAGTACTTC
TRBJ2-3	TRBD2	-	TRBV27	CASSASGRTDTQYF	TGTGCCAGCAGTGCTAGCGGGAGGACAGATACGCAGTATTTT